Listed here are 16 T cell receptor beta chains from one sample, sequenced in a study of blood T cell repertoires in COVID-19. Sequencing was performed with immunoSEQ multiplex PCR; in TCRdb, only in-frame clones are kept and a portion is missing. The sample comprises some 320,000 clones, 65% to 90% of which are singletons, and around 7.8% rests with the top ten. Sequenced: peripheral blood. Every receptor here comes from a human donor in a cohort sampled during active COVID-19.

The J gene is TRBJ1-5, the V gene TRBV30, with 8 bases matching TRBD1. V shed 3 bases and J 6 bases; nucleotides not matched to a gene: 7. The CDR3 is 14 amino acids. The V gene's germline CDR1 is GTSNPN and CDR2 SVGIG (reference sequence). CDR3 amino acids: CAWRRTGLSQPQHF. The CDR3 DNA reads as TGTGCCTGGAGAAGGACAGGGTTGAGTCAGCCCCAGCATTTT.

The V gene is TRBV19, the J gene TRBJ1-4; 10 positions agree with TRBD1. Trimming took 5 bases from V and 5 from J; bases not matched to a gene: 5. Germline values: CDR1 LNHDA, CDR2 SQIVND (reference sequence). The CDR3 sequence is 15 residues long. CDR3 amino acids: CASSPGQGGNEKLFF. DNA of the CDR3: TGTGCCAGTAGTCCAGGACAGGGGGGGAATGAAAAACTGTTTTTT. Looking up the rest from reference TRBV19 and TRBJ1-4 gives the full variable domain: DGGITQSPKYLFRKEGQNVTLSCEQNLNHDAMYWYRQDPGQGLRLIYYSQIVNDFQKGDIAEGYSVSREKKESFPLTVTSAQKNPTAFYLCASSPGQGGNEKLFFGSGTQLSVL.

The CDR3 is CASSLGTGTGVATDTQYF. The CDR3 coding sequence is TGTGCCAGCAGCTTGGGGACAGGGACGGGGGTGGCGACAGATACGCAGTATTTT. J is TRBJ2-3 and V is TRBV5-4; 8 bases fit TRBD1. Germline V gene sequence: CDR1 SGHNT, CDR2 YYREEE (reference sequence). The CDR3 consists of 18 residues. After removal of 0 bases from V and 3 bases from J, the junction contained 12 bases not matched to a gene.

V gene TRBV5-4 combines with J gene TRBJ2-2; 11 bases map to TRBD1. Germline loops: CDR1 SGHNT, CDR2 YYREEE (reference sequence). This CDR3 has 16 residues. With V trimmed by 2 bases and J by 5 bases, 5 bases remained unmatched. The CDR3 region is CASSFARDRGTGELFF. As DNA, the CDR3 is TGTGCCAGCAGCTTTGCTAGGGACAGGGGGACCGGGGAGCTGTTTTTT.

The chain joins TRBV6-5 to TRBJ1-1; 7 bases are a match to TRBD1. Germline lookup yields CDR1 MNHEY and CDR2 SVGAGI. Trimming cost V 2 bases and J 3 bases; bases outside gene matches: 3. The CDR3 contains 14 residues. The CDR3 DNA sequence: TGTGCCAGCAGTTACCAGGGGGAGCACACTGAAGCTTTCTTT. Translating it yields CASSYQGEHTEAFF.

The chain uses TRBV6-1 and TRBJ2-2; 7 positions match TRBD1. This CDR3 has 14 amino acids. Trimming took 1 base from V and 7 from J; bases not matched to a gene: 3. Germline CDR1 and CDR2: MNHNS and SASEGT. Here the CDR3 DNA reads TGTGCCAGCAGTGAAGACAGGGGAATCGGGGAGCTGTTTTTT. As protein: CASSEDRGIGELFF.

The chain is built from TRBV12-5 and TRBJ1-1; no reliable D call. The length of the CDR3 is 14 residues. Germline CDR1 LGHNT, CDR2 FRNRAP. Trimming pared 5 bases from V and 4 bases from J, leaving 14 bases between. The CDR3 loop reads CASGPKGEVTEAFF. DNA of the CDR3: TGTGCTAGTGGTCCAAAGGGAGAAGTCACTGAAGCTTTCTTT. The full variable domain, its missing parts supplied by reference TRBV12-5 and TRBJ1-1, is DARVTQTPRHKVTEMGQEVTMRCQPILGHNTVFWYRQTMMQGLELLAYFRNRAPLDDSGMPKDRFSAEMPDATLATLKIQPSEPRDSAVYFCASGPKGEVTEAFFGQGTRLTVV.

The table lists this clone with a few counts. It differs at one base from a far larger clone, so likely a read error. CDR3 bases: TGTGCCAGCAGCTTGGGAGGGGGCTATGGCTACACCTTC. Protein sequence: CASSLGGGYGYTF. The chain combines TRBV5-4 with TRBJ1-2, with D tentatively TRBD1 (6 bases). V lost 0 bases and J lost 4, with 7 bases in between. The germline CDR1 and CDR2 sequences are SGHNT and YYREEE (reference sequence). The CDR3 contains 13 residues.

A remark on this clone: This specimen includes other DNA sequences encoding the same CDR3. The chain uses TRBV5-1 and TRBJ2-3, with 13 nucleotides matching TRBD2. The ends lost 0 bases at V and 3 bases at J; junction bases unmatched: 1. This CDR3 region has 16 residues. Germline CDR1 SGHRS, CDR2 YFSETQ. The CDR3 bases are TGCGCCAGCAGCTTGGGGACTAGCGGGGGTACAGATACGCAGTATTTT. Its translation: CASSLGTSGGTDTQYF.

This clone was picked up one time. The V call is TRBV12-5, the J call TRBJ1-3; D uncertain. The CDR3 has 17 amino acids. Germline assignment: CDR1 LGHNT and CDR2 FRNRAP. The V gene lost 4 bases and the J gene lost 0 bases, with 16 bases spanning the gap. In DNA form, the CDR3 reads TGTGCTAGTGGTTCTTTTGGAGACCGCAACTCTGGAAACACCATATATTTT. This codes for CASGSFGDRNSGNTIYF.

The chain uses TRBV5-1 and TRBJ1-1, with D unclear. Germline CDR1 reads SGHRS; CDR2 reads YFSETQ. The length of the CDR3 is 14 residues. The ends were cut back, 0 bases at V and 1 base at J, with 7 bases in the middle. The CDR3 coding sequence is TGCGCCAGCAGCTTGGCACTCCGGAACACTGAAGCTTTCTTT. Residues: CASSLALRNTEAFF.

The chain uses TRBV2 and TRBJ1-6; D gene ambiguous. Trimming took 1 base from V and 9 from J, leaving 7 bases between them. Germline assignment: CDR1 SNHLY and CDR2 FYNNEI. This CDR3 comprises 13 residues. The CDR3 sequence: CASSEGRRSPLHF. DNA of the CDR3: TGTGCCAGCAGTGAAGGGAGACGTTCACCCCTCCACTTT.

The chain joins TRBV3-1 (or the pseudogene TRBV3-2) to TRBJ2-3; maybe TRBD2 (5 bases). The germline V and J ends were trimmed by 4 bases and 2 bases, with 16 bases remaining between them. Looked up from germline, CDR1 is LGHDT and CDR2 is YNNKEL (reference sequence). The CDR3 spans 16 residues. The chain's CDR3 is CASSLVDSDFTDTQYF. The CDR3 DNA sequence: TGTGCCAGCAGCCTAGTGGACTCAGACTTCACAGATACGCAGTATTTT.

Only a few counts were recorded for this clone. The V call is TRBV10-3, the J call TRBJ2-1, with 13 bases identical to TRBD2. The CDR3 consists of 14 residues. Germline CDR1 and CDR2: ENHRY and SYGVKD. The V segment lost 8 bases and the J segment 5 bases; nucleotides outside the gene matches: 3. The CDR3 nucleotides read TGTGCCATCTCTACTAGCGGGGGGGACAATGAGCAGTTCTTC. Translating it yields CAISTSGGDNEQFF.

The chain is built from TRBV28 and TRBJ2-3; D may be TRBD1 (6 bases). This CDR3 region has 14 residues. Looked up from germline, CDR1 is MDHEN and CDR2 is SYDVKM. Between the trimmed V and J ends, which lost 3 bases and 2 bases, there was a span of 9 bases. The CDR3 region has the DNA TGTGCCAGCAGTTTGAGGACAGTCACAGATACGCAGTATTTT. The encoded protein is CASSLRTVTDTQYF. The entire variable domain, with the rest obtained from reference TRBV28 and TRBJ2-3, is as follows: DVKVTQSSRYLVKRTGEKVFLECVQDMDHENMFWYRQDPGLGLRLIYFSYDVKMKEKGDIPEGYSVSREKKERFSLILESASTNQTSMYLCASSLRTVTDTQYFGPGTRLTVL.

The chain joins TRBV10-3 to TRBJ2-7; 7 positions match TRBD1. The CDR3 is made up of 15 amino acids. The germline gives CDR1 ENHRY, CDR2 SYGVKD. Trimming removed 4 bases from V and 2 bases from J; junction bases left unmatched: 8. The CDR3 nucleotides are TGTGCCATCAGTGGAGGGGACAGCAATCCCTACGAGCAGTACTTC. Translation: CAISGGDSNPYEQYF.